The T cell receptor (beta chain) under discussion was sequenced for a study of blood T cell repertoires in COVID-19. On the study more broadly: T cells, B-cell-depleted T cells, or PBMCs provided the cDNA or gDNA that served as material.

The CDR3 sequence is 14 residues long. Germline CDR1 and CDR2: SGHVS and FNYEAQ. Trimming took off 5 bases at V and 2 bases at J, with 13 bases between the two ends. How the authors handled the data: Amplification from reference gene primers served as the basis for estimated nucleated cell counts. Data came from immunoSEQ multiplex PCR; TCRdb stores just in-frame clones and leaves some out. V and J calls and clone size come straight from that table; D and trimming were deduced from the DNA. This repertoire shows 200,000 to 250,000 clones, more than 80% found once; its top ten account for 7.8%. The J gene is TRBJ2-7, the V gene TRBV7-6, with a tentative D call TRBD1 (5 bases). The source material was peripheral blood. The sequence was obtained from a woman at least 80 years old with COVID-19, enrolled during active disease. CDR3 sequence reads: CASSKDPGPYEQYF. DNA for the CDR3: TGTGCCAGCAGCAAGGATCCAGGGCCCTACGAGCAGTACTTC.